The subject of this entry is one TCR beta chain. The sample comes from a study of blood T cells in healthy people across ages. Together with a sample-barcoded 5' primer, a J-beta primer mix was included in a second PCR lasting about 7 to 12 cycles. A 12-random-nucleotide template-switch adaptor tagged each cDNA molecule. TCRdb independently ran MiXCR on the 5' RACE reads; one entry per CDR3 protein. The data contain 700,000 or so distinct CDR3 sequences, approximately 40% of them singletons. Looked up from germline, CDR1 is SGDLS and CDR2 is YYNGEE. This CDR3 is built from 15 residues. V shed 0 bases and J shed 5 bases, with 11 bases lying between them.

The sample was blood. This receptor was taken from a man aged 80 or over in good health. The chain links TRBV9 to TRBJ1-4, with D uncertain. CDR3 residues: CASSVGPRGNEKLFF. CDR3 coding DNA: TGTGCCAGCAGCGTAGGTCCTCGGGGAAATGAAAAACTGTTTTTT.